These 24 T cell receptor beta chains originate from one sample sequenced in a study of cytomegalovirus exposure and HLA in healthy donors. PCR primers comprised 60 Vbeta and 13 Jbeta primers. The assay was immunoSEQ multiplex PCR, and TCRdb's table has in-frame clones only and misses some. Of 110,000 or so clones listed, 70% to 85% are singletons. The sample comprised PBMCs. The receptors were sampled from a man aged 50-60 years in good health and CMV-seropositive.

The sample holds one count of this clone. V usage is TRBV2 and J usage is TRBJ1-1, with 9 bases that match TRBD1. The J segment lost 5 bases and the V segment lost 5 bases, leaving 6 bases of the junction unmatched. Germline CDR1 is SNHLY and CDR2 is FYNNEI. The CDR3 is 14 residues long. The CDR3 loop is CASSNSDRGTEAFF. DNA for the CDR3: TGTGCCAGCAGTAATTCGGACAGGGGAACTGAAGCTTTCTTT.

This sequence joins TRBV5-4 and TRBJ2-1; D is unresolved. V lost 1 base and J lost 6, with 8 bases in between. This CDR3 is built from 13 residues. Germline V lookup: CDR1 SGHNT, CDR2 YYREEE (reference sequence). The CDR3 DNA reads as TGTGCCAGCAGCTTGACTACGTTCAATGAGCAGTTCTTC. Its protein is CASSLTTFNEQFF.

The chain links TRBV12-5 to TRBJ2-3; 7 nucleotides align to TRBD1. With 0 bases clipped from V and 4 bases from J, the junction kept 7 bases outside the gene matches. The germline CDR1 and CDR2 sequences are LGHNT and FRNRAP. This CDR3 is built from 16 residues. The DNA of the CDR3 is TGTGCTAGTGGTTTGGTACCGACAGGGCTGGCAGATACGCAGTATTTT. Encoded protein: CASGLVPTGLADTQYF.

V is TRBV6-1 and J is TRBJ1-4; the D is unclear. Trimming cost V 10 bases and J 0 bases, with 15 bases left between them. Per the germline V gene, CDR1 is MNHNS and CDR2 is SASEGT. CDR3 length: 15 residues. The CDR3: CATFSGRTTNEKLFF. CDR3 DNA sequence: TGTGCCACGTTTTCGGGGAGAACAACTAATGAAAAACTGTTTTTT.

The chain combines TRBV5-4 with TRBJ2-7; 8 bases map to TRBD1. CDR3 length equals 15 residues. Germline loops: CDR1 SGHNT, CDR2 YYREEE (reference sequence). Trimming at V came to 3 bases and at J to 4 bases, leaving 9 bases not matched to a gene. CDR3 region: CASSSSTGGIYEQYF. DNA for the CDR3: TGTGCCAGCAGCTCGTCCACAGGGGGGATATACGAGCAGTACTTC. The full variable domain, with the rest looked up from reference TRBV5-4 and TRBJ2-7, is ETGVTQSPTHLIKTRGQQVTLRCSSQSGHNTVSWYQQALGQGPQFIFQYYREEENGRGNFPPRFSGLQFPNYSSELNVNALELDDSALYLCASSSSTGGIYEQYFGPGTRLTVT.

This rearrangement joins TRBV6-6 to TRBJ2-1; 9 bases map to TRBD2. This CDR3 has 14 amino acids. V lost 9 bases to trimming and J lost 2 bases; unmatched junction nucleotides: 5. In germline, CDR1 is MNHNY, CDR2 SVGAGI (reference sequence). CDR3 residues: CASHSGGPYNEQFF. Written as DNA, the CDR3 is TGTGCCAGTCATAGCGGGGGACCCTACAATGAGCAGTTCTTC.

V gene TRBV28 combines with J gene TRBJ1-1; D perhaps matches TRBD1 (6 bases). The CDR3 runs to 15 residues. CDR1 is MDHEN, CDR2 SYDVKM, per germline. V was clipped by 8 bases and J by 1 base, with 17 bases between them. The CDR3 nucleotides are TGTGCCAGCGATACGCAGGGGCGAGGGAACACTGAAGCTTTCTTT. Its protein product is CASDTQGRGNTEAFF.

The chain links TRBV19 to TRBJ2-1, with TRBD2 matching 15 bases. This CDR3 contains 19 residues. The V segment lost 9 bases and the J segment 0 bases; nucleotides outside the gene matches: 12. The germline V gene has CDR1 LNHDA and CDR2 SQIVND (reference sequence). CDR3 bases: TGTGCCAGCTCTTCGGGACTAGCGGGGGGTCCCTTCTCCTACAATGAGCAGTTCTTC. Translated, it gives CASSSGLAGGPFSYNEQFF.

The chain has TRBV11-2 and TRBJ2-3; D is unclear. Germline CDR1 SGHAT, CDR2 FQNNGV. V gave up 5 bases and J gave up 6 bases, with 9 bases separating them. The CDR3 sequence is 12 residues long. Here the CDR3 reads CASSPGMDTQYF. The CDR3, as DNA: TGTGCCAGCAGCCCAGGCATGGATACGCAGTATTTT.

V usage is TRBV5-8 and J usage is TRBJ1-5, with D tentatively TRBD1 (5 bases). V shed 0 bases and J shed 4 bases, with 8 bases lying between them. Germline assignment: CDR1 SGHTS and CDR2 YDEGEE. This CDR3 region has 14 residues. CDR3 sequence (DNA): TGTGCCAGCAGCTTGGTTCGGGGGAATCAGCCCCAGCATTTT. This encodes CASSLVRGNQPQHF.

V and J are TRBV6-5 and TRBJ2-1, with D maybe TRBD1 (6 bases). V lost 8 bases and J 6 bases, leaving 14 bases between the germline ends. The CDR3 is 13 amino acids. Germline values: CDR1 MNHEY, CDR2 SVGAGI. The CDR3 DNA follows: TGTGCCAGCGGGCAGGGGAAGTCCAATGAGCAGTTCTTC. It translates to CASGQGKSNEQFF.

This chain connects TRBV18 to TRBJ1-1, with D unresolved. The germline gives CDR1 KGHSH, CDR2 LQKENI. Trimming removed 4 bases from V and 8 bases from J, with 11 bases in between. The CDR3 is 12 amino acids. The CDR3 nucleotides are TGTGCCAGCTCACTTGAACGGAGGGAAGCTTTCTTT. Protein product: CASSLERREAFF.

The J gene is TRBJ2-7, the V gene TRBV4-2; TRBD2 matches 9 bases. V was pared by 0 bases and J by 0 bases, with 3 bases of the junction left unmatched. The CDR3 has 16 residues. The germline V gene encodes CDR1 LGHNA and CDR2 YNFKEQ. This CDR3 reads CASSQERGRASYEQYF. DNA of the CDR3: TGTGCCAGCAGCCAAGAGCGCGGGAGGGCCTCCTACGAGCAGTACTTC.

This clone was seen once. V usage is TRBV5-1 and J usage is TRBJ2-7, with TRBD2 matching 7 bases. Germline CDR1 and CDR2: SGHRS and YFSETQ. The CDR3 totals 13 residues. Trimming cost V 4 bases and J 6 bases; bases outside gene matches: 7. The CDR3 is CASSRLGGIEQYF. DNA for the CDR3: TGCGCCAGCAGCCGACTGGGGGGGATCGAGCAGTACTTC.

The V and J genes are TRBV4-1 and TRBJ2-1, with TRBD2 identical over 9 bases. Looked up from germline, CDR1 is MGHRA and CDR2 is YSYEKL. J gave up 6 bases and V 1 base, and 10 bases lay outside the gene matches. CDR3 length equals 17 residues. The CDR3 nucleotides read TGCGCCAGCAGCCAAGGTTGGGAGCGGGGGGCTCGCAATGAGCAGTTCTTC. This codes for CASSQGWERGARNEQFF.

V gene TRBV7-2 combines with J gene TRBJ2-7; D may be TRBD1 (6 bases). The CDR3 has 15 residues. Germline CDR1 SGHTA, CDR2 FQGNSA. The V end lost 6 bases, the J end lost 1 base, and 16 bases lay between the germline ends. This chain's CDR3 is CASRAYLGQSYEQYF. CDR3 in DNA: TGTGCCAGCAGGGCTTATCTGGGACAATCCTACGAGCAGTACTTC.

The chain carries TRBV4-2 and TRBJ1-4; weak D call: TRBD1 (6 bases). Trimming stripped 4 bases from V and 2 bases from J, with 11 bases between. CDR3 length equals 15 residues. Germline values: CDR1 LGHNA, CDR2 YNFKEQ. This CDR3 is CASSPRGTTNEKLFF. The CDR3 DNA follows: TGTGCCAGCAGCCCCAGGGGAACGACTAATGAAAAACTGTTTTTT.

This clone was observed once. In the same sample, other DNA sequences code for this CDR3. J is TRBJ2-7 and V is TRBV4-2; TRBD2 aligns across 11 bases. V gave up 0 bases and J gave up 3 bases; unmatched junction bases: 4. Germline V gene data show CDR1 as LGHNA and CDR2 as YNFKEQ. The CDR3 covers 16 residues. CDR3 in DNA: TGTGCCAGCAGCCAAGAAACTAGCGGGAGCTTCTACGAGCAGTACTTC. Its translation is CASSQETSGSFYEQYF.

CDR3 region: CASSARGGNQPQHF. CDR3 in DNA: TGTGCCAGCAGTGCAAGGGGGGGGAATCAGCCCCAGCATTTT. The J gene is TRBJ1-5, the V gene TRBV6-5; D may be TRBD1 (6 bases). Germline V gene sequence: CDR1 MNHEY, CDR2 SVGAGI. The CDR3 covers 14 residues. Trimming took 5 bases from V and 4 from J, leaving 12 bases between them.

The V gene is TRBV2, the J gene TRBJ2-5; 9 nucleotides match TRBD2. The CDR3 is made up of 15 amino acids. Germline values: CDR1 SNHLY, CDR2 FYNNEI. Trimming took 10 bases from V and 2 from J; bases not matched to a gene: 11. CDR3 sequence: CATTASGEMQETQYF. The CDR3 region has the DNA TGTGCCACCACGGCTAGCGGGGAGATGCAAGAGACCCAGTACTTC.

The CDR3 here is CASSPRLAGGPFHEQYF. The CDR3 region has the DNA TGTGCCAGCAGTCCCCGACTAGCGGGAGGGCCATTCCACGAGCAGTACTTC. J is TRBJ2-7 and V is TRBV27; TRBD2 matches at 14 bases. Germline V gene sequence: CDR1 MNHEY, CDR2 SMNVEV (reference sequence). This CDR3 spans 17 amino acids. The ends lost 5 bases at V and 5 bases at J; junction bases unmatched: 11.

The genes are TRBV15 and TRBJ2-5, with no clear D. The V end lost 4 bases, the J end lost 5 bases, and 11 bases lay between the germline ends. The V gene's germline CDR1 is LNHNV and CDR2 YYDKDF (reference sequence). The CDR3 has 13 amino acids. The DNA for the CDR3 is TGTGCCACCAGCATGCCGGAGATGGAGACCCAGTACTTC. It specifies CATSMPEMETQYF.

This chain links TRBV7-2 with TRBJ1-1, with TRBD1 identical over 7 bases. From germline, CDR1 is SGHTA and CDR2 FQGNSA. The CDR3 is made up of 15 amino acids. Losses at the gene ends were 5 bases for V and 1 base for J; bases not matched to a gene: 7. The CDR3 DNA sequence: TGTGCCAGCAGCCTGAGTGGGACAGCGAACACTGAAGCTTTCTTT. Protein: CASSLSGTANTEAFF.

The CDR3 protein is CASSLEPRNSPLHF. The CDR3 DNA follows: TGTGCCAGCAGCTTAGAACCGAGAAATTCACCCCTCCACTTT. The gene calls are TRBV7-2 and TRBJ1-6; unclear D gene. V was shortened by 1 base and J by 7 bases, with 8 bases between the two germline ends. This CDR3 is built from 14 residues. The germline V gene encodes CDR1 SGHTA and CDR2 FQGNSA.